The rows below give T cell receptor beta chains drawn from one sample of a study of CD8 T cells in Susac syndrome. TCRdb reanalysed the immunoSEQ multiplex PCR reads using MiXCR and keeps one entry per CDR3 protein. The sample yields over 150,000 distinct CDR3 sequences, nearly 95% seen once. Sequencing used CD4+ T cells from PBMCs. All receptors come from a human donor with multiple sclerosis. Each CDR3 is given without its conserved first and last residue. D genes are given only for firm matches. Size values are once, few and many counts, or a class for expanded clones, and some rows have none.

clone size: -
J gene: TRBJ2-3
V gene: TRBV7-9
D gene: TRBD2
CDR3 protein: ASSLGLAGPTDTQY

clone size: -
J gene: TRBJ1-1
V gene: TRBV6-1
D gene: -
CDR3 protein: ASSTGASDTNTEAF

clone size: -
J gene: TRBJ2-5
V gene: TRBV10-3
D gene: TRBD1
CDR3 protein: AISKGQGEETQY

clone size: -
J gene: TRBJ1-6
V gene: TRBV4-1
D gene: -
CDR3 protein: ASSQGEGLRASSPLH

clone size: once
J gene: TRBJ2-5
V gene: TRBV28
D gene: -
CDR3 protein: ASSTKETQY

clone size: -
J gene: TRBJ1-6
V gene: TRBV27
D gene: -
CDR3 protein: ASSYRYNSPLH

clone size: -
J gene: TRBJ2-1
V gene: TRBV12-3/TRBV12-4
D gene: -
CDR3 protein: ASKDSPGYNEQF

clone size: -
J gene: TRBJ2-2
V gene: TRBV29-1
D gene: -
CDR3 protein: SVYTSSTGELF

clone size: -
J gene: TRBJ2-1
V gene: TRBV29-1
D gene: TRBD2
CDR3 protein: SVGSGSHSYNEQF

clone size: -
J gene: TRBJ2-1
V gene: TRBV10-3
D gene: TRBD2
CDR3 protein: AISDPSAGAKGNEQF

clone size: -
J gene: TRBJ2-1
V gene: TRBV9
D gene: TRBD2
CDR3 protein: ASSASGLAGGYNEQF

clone size: -
J gene: TRBJ2-7
V gene: TRBV3-1
D gene: -
CDR3 protein: ASSPQAGRSGYEQY

clone size: -
J gene: TRBJ2-1
V gene: TRBV5-4
D gene: -
CDR3 protein: ASSLDGTNNEQF

clone size: -
J gene: TRBJ2-2
V gene: TRBV11-2
D gene: TRBD1
CDR3 protein: ASSFQGAGELF

clone size: -
J gene: TRBJ2-1
V gene: TRBV2
D gene: -
CDR3 protein: ASSLEFWQF

clone size: -
J gene: TRBJ2-1
V gene: TRBV3-1
D gene: -
CDR3 protein: ASSQSTASYNEQF

clone size: once
J gene: TRBJ1-1
V gene: TRBV6-2/TRBV6-3
D gene: -
CDR3 protein: ASTSVGLNTEAF

clone size: -
J gene: TRBJ2-2
V gene: TRBV12-3/TRBV12-4
D gene: -
CDR3 protein: ASSPRGSANTGELF

clone size: -
J gene: TRBJ2-5
V gene: TRBV20-1
D gene: -
CDR3 protein: SARVRVAETQY

clone size: -
J gene: TRBJ1-6
V gene: TRBV3-1
D gene: -
CDR3 protein: ASSQALGGSSPLH

clone size: -
J gene: TRBJ1-5
V gene: TRBV7-9
D gene: -
CDR3 protein: ASSHSKCQH

clone size: -
J gene: TRBJ2-1
V gene: TRBV7-2
D gene: -
CDR3 protein: ASSFNDNEQF

clone size: -
J gene: TRBJ2-7
V gene: TRBV29-1
D gene: -
CDR3 protein: SVGEAYEQY

clone size: -
J gene: TRBJ2-5
V gene: TRBV5-1
D gene: TRBD2
CDR3 protein: ASSSGDYQAETQY

clone size: -
J gene: TRBJ2-5
V gene: TRBV29-1
D gene: TRBD1
CDR3 protein: SVDRGPSETQY

clone size: once
J gene: TRBJ1-1
V gene: TRBV27
D gene: -
CDR3 protein: ASSMGRLNTEAF

clone size: -
J gene: TRBJ2-3
V gene: TRBV20-1
D gene: TRBD2
CDR3 protein: SASKALAGADTQY

clone size: -
J gene: TRBJ2-7
V gene: TRBV7-2
D gene: -
CDR3 protein: ASSLGLPDGQY

clone size: -
J gene: TRBJ2-5
V gene: TRBV10-3
D gene: -
CDR3 protein: AISEFLGGETQY

clone size: -
J gene: TRBJ1-5
V gene: TRBV24-1
D gene: -
CDR3 protein: ATSRADNQPQH

clone size: -
J gene: TRBJ1-5
V gene: TRBV24-1
D gene: -
CDR3 protein: ATSAGNNQPQH

clone size: -
J gene: TRBJ2-3
V gene: TRBV29-1
D gene: -
CDR3 protein: SVEGGEQDTDTQY

clone size: -
J gene: TRBJ2-6
V gene: TRBV14
D gene: -
CDR3 protein: ASTISGANVLT

clone size: -
J gene: TRBJ1-1
V gene: TRBV6-6
D gene: -
CDR3 protein: ASSYTF

clone size: -
J gene: TRBJ1-2
V gene: TRBV5-4
D gene: -
CDR3 protein: ASSSTGHYGYT

clone size: -
J gene: TRBJ1-1
V gene: TRBV20-1
D gene: -
CDR3 protein: SAAPWGTEAF

clone size: -
J gene: TRBJ1-5
V gene: TRBV24-1
D gene: -
CDR3 protein: ATSRGRGNQPQH

clone size: -
J gene: TRBJ2-5
V gene: TRBV6-1
D gene: TRBD1
CDR3 protein: ASSPGQGYQETQY

clone size: -
J gene: TRBJ1-2
V gene: TRBV4-1
D gene: -
CDR3 protein: ASSPRSGTYGYT

clone size: -
J gene: TRBJ2-7
V gene: TRBV12-3/TRBV12-4
D gene: -
CDR3 protein: ASSRAGSPGTHD

clone size: few
J gene: TRBJ1-1
V gene: TRBV27
D gene: -
CDR3 protein: ASSTRTGHTEAF

clone size: -
J gene: TRBJ2-3
V gene: TRBV29-1
D gene: -
CDR3 protein: SVYHRWGRTDTQY

clone size: -
J gene: TRBJ1-6
V gene: TRBV9
D gene: -
CDR3 protein: ASSETLSSYNSPLH

clone size: -
J gene: TRBJ2-1
V gene: TRBV7-9
D gene: -
CDR3 protein: ASITSGSPYNEQF

clone size: -
J gene: TRBJ2-1
V gene: TRBV2
D gene: -
CDR3 protein: ASSERGAAYMEQF

clone size: -
J gene: TRBJ1-5
V gene: TRBV29-1
D gene: -
CDR3 protein: SAGDGPGEPQH

clone size: -
J gene: TRBJ1-4
V gene: TRBV30
D gene: TRBD1
CDR3 protein: AWRRRGRAREKLF

clone size: -
J gene: TRBJ2-7
V gene: TRBV29-1
D gene: -
CDR3 protein: SVVEGAQAQY

clone size: -
J gene: TRBJ2-2
V gene: TRBV12-5
D gene: TRBD1
CDR3 protein: ASGPGTGRAPWTGELF

clone size: -
J gene: TRBJ1-2
V gene: TRBV29-1
D gene: -
CDR3 protein: SVRDTLNYGYT

clone size: -
J gene: TRBJ2-5
V gene: TRBV9
D gene: TRBD2
CDR3 protein: ASTPLAGGETQY

clone size: -
J gene: TRBJ2-7
V gene: TRBV9
D gene: -
CDR3 protein: ASSVDQVHEQY

clone size: -
J gene: TRBJ2-7
V gene: TRBV5-1
D gene: -
CDR3 protein: ASSLNLGGEQY

clone size: -
J gene: TRBJ2-7
V gene: TRBV5-1
D gene: -
CDR3 protein: ASSPRARQEYYEQY

clone size: -
J gene: TRBJ1-5
V gene: TRBV23-1
D gene: -
CDR3 protein: ASRVKGNQPQH

clone size: -
J gene: TRBJ2-7
V gene: TRBV7-9
D gene: -
CDR3 protein: ASSLGQSYYEQY